The rows below give T cell receptor beta chains drawn from one sample of a study of T cell responses to AZD1222 COVID-19 vaccine. Clones were read by immunoSEQ multiplex PCR, and TCRdb kept only the in-frame ones, dropping some. Among under 150,000 clones, approximately 91% were seen once, and the ten largest hold about 6%. This specimen was peripheral blood, taken 28 days after the second AZD1222 dose. The receptor source for this set is an adult who received the AZD1222 COVID-19 vaccine. The CDR3 runs from the conserved cysteine through the conserved F or W.

V gene	J gene	CDR3 protein
TRBV5-1	TRBJ1-1	CASSLIWGRGNTEAFF
TRBV10-3	TRBJ2-7	CAISEGQGAPEQYF
TRBV5-1	TRBJ2-7	CASVSGESREQYF
TRBV19	TRBJ2-7	CASSIRGRGYEQYF
TRBV21-1	TRBJ1-1	CASTPDRGGISTEAFF
TRBV6-2/TRBV6-3	TRBJ1-5	CASSYGPDQPQHF
TRBV2	TRBJ1-5	CASSGRAGQPQHF
TRBV6-2/TRBV6-3	TRBJ2-5	CASSGGTAQETQYF
TRBV5-8	TRBJ1-5	CASSLDVSGNQPQHF
TRBV5-1	TRBJ2-6	CASSLTGHSGANVLTF
TRBV28	TRBJ2-3	CASSFPLAGGTDTQYF
TRBV5-1	TRBJ1-6	CASSLDPQGEGSPLHF
TRBV5-1	TRBJ1-4	CASSPGLNEKLFF
TRBV23-1	TRBJ2-3	CASSQTMTGTGTDTQYF
TRBV18	TRBJ2-1	CASSPYTSGTYNEQFF
TRBV13	TRBJ1-2	CASSLAGGPVYGYTF
TRBV5-6	TRBJ1-2	CASSLGQNYGYTF
TRBV9	TRBJ1-4	CASSGGWSFNEKLFF
TRBV5-1	TRBJ2-5	CASSSGTGEQETQYF
TRBV2	TRBJ1-2	CASSENRSGRGYTF
TRBV6-2/TRBV6-3	TRBJ2-7	CASSYHTHWEQYF
TRBV3-1/TRBV3-2	TRBJ2-5	CASSPGLKETQYF
TRBV7-9	TRBJ2-7	CASSPPRRAAEQYF
TRBV5-1	TRBJ2-5	CASSLGTSGGTRETQYF
TRBV7-8	TRBJ1-1	CASSLIRDRVRTEAFF
TRBV5-4	TRBJ2-7	CASSVDGGPDHEQYF
TRBV18	TRBJ1-1	CASSPDDGTEAFF
TRBV28	TRBJ1-2	CASRTLSYGYTF
TRBV6-5	TRBJ1-6	CASSSANYNSPLHF
TRBV29-1	TRBJ1-2	CSVGGQNYGYTF
TRBV7-9	TRBJ2-7	CASSGPSGSYEQYF
TRBV3-1/TRBV3-2	TRBJ2-4	CASSQEPLENIQYF
TRBV27	TRBJ2-6	CASSLSGGAGANVLTF
TRBV5-1	TRBJ1-5	CASSPGDGDQPQHF
TRBV5-6	TRBJ2-5	CASRGKREGPRETQYF
TRBV7-2	TRBJ1-5	CASSLGQGLSSNQPQHF
TRBV30	TRBJ2-5	CAWSEANRGETQYF
TRBV7-8	TRBJ1-3	CASSLDGVGNTIYF
TRBV29-1	TRBJ1-2	CSVERLALDYGYTF
TRBV19	TRBJ1-4	CASSPGRREKLFF
TRBV9	TRBJ1-1	CASSARQGTEAFF
TRBV2	TRBJ1-5	CASSEGATGGLGSNQPQHF
TRBV25-1	TRBJ2-2	CASSEFGAGGPGELFF
TRBV7-9	TRBJ2-3	CASSFGVRSESDTQYF
TRBV18	TRBJ1-5	CASSRTDRDQPQHF
TRBV7-9	TRBJ1-2	CASSPGQGLNYGYTF